A selection of T cell receptor beta chains follows, all from one sample in a study of blood T cells in healthy people across ages. MiXCR, run by TCRdb on the 5' RACE reads, gives a single entry per CDR3 protein. The sample includes about 1.8 million distinct CDR3 sequences, less than 50% of them seen just once. The specimen sequenced was blood. All receptors come from a woman aged 40 to 55 in good health. CDR3s include the opening cysteine and the closing phenylalanine or tryptophan. D genes are given only for firm matches. A row's size may be missing; if present it is once, few, many or a size class.

abundance: NA
v_gene: TRBV6-1
d_gene: NA
j_gene: TRBJ2-2
CDR3aa: CASSVQGRFTGELFF
CDR3nt: TGTGCCAGCAGTGTACAGGGGAGGTTCACCGGGGAGCTGTTTTTT

abundance: few
v_gene: TRBV6-6
d_gene: NA
j_gene: TRBJ2-5
CDR3aa: CASSRTTAGRKREQYF
CDR3nt: TGTGCCAGCAGCCGGACCACGGCGGGACGTAAAAGGGAGCAGTACTTC

abundance: NA
v_gene: TRBV4-3
d_gene: TRBD1
j_gene: TRBJ2-7
CDR3aa: CASSQFTGGSTASYEQYF
CDR3nt: TGCGCCAGCAGCCAATTTACAGGGGGATCAACCGCCTCCTACGAGCAGTACTTC

abundance: few
v_gene: TRBV9
d_gene: TRBD2
j_gene: TRBJ2-3
CDR3aa: CASSVDSGVTDTQYF
CDR3nt: TGTGCCAGCAGCGTAGATAGCGGGGTCACAGATACGCAGTATTTT

abundance: NA
v_gene: TRBV29-1
d_gene: NA
j_gene: TRBJ2-1
CDR3aa: CSVGDMGGQFNEQFF
CDR3nt: TGCAGCGTTGGAGACATGGGGGGACAGTTCAATGAGCAGTTCTTC

abundance: NA
v_gene: TRBV20-1
d_gene: NA
j_gene: TRBJ1-2
CDR3aa: CSAARAGGLGGYTF
CDR3nt: TGCAGTGCTGCACGTGCGGGGGGGCTGGGAGGCTACACCTTC

abundance: NA
v_gene: TRBV29-1
d_gene: TRBD1
j_gene: TRBJ2-5
CDR3aa: CSVKRTGGGQETQYF
CDR3nt: TGCAGCGTAAAAAGGACAGGGGGCGGACAAGAGACCCAGTACTTC

abundance: few
v_gene: TRBV7-6
d_gene: NA
j_gene: TRBJ2-7
CDR3aa: CASSLTSGTPSYEQYF
CDR3nt: TGTGCCAGCAGCTTGACCTCCGGGACGCCGTCCTACGAGCAGTACTTC

abundance: NA
v_gene: TRBV5-1
d_gene: TRBD1
j_gene: TRBJ2-5
CDR3aa: CASSQGARDLEETQYF
CDR3nt: TGCGCCAGCAGCCAGGGGGCGCGGGACCTGGAAGAGACCCAGTACTTC

abundance: NA
v_gene: TRBV7-2
d_gene: TRBD2
j_gene: TRBJ2-7
CDR3aa: CASSLERGAWYEQYF
CDR3nt: TGTGCCAGCAGCTTAGAGCGGGGGGCCTGGTACGAGCAGTACTTC

abundance: NA
v_gene: TRBV7-3
d_gene: NA
j_gene: TRBJ2-5
CDR3aa: CASSLTSGNRETQYF
CDR3nt: TGTGCCAGCAGCCTCACTTCGGGGAATCGCGAGACCCAGTACTTC

abundance: NA
v_gene: TRBV5-5
d_gene: NA
j_gene: TRBJ1-2
CDR3aa: CASSSDTGTGGYTF
CDR3nt: TGTGCCAGCAGCTCCGACACTGGGACTGGGGGCTACACCTTC

abundance: NA
v_gene: TRBV6-2/TRBV6-3
d_gene: NA
j_gene: TRBJ1-1
CDR3aa: CASRIAPDRPMNTEAFF
CDR3nt: TGTGCCAGCAGAATAGCCCCCGACAGGCCCATGAACACTGAAGCTTTCTTT

abundance: NA
v_gene: TRBV10-3
d_gene: NA
j_gene: TRBJ2-3
CDR3aa: CAVSDTQGRSTDTQYF
CDR3nt: TGTGCCGTCAGTGATACGCAGGGACGGAGCACAGATACGCAGTATTTT

abundance: NA
v_gene: TRBV20-1
d_gene: NA
j_gene: TRBJ2-6
CDR3aa: CSARGRGANVLTF
CDR3nt: TGCAGTGCTAGAGGTCGTGGGGCCAACGTCCTGACTTTC

abundance: NA
v_gene: TRBV20-1
d_gene: TRBD2
j_gene: TRBJ2-1
CDR3aa: CSAREDSGGLRVTNEQFF
CDR3nt: TGCAGTGCTAGAGAGGACTCGGGGGGGCTCAGGGTTACCAATGAGCAGTTCTTC

abundance: NA
v_gene: TRBV28
d_gene: TRBD2
j_gene: TRBJ2-1
CDR3aa: CASSRNLGLAGVEQFF
CDR3nt: TGTGCCAGCAGTCGGAATCTAGGACTAGCGGGGGTTGAGCAGTTCTTC

abundance: once
v_gene: TRBV4-3
d_gene: NA
j_gene: TRBJ2-3
CDR3aa: CASSQGAVGSTDTQYF
CDR3nt: TGCGCCAGCAGCCAAGGGGCCGTGGGCTCCACAGATACGCAGTATTTT

abundance: NA
v_gene: TRBV5-4
d_gene: NA
j_gene: TRBJ1-2
CDR3aa: CASSSVGSIHGYTF
CDR3nt: TGTGCCAGCAGCTCGGTGGGATCGATCCATGGCTACACCTTC

abundance: NA
v_gene: TRBV4-1
d_gene: TRBD2
j_gene: TRBJ2-1
CDR3aa: CASSQGSLLLAGGYNEQFF
CDR3nt: TGCGCCAGCAGCCAAGGATCCCTACTACTAGCGGGGGGTTACAATGAGCAGTTCTTC

abundance: few
v_gene: TRBV4-1
d_gene: TRBD2
j_gene: TRBJ2-7
CDR3aa: CASSRVRSAGISYEQYF
CDR3nt: TGCGCCAGCAGCCGGGTCCGGTCAGCGGGGATCTCCTACGAGCAGTACTTC

abundance: NA
v_gene: TRBV27
d_gene: NA
j_gene: TRBJ2-5
CDR3aa: CASSDVRGGETQYF
CDR3nt: TGTGCCAGCAGTGACGTACGGGGAGGAGAGACCCAGTACTTC

abundance: few
v_gene: TRBV7-9
d_gene: TRBD1
j_gene: TRBJ2-1
CDR3aa: CASSPWRDRAGNEQFF
CDR3nt: TGTGCCAGCAGCCCTTGGCGGGACAGGGCGGGTAATGAGCAGTTCTTC

abundance: few
v_gene: TRBV20-1
d_gene: NA
j_gene: TRBJ2-7
CDR3aa: CSAIWAKSSYEQYF
CDR3nt: TGCAGTGCAATCTGGGCGAAGAGCTCCTACGAGCAGTACTTC

abundance: NA
v_gene: TRBV7-9
d_gene: NA
j_gene: TRBJ2-1
CDR3aa: CASSGDGAESYNEQFF
CDR3nt: TGTGCCAGCAGCGGGGACGGGGCCGAGTCATACAATGAGCAGTTCTTC

abundance: few
v_gene: TRBV20-1
d_gene: NA
j_gene: TRBJ2-5
CDR3aa: CSARGRAQETQYF
CDR3nt: TGCAGTGCTAGAGGTCGGGCACAAGAGACCCAGTACTTC

abundance: few
v_gene: TRBV5-1
d_gene: NA
j_gene: TRBJ1-2
CDR3aa: CASRTDFNYGYTF
CDR3nt: TGCGCCAGCAGAACAGATTTTAACTATGGCTACACCTTC

abundance: few
v_gene: TRBV29-1
d_gene: NA
j_gene: TRBJ2-4
CDR3aa: CSVVAKNIQYF
CDR3nt: TGCAGCGTGGTAGCCAAAAACATTCAGTACTTC

abundance: NA
v_gene: TRBV6-2/TRBV6-3
d_gene: NA
j_gene: TRBJ2-1
CDR3aa: CASSYFGEGRRYEQFF
CDR3nt: TGTGCCAGCAGTTACTTCGGCGAAGGAAGGAGGTATGAGCAGTTCTTC

abundance: NA
v_gene: TRBV6-6
d_gene: TRBD1
j_gene: TRBJ2-4
CDR3aa: CASSPPGGQHLSQYF
CDR3nt: TGTGCCAGCAGTCCCCCAGGGGGCCAGCACCTTTCTCAGTACTTC

abundance: NA
v_gene: TRBV6-6
d_gene: NA
j_gene: TRBJ2-7
CDR3aa: CASSNRRFPLYEQYF
CDR3nt: TGTGCCAGCAGTAACCGGAGGTTTCCCCTCTACGAGCAGTACTTC

abundance: NA
v_gene: TRBV27
d_gene: NA
j_gene: TRBJ2-5
CDR3aa: CASSLSYLQETQYF
CDR3nt: TGTGCCAGCAGTTTATCGTATCTCCAAGAGACCCAGTACTTC

abundance: NA
v_gene: TRBV7-2
d_gene: NA
j_gene: TRBJ1-1
CDR3aa: CASIPKRGPNTEAFF
CDR3nt: TGTGCCAGCATCCCTAAAAGAGGGCCGAACACTGAAGCTTTCTTT

abundance: NA
v_gene: TRBV9
d_gene: NA
j_gene: TRBJ1-6
CDR3aa: CASSGGFSPLHF
CDR3nt: TGTGCCAGCAGCGGGGGGTTTTCACCCCTCCACTTT

abundance: NA
v_gene: TRBV5-1
d_gene: TRBD1
j_gene: TRBJ1-4
CDR3aa: CASSLKIPGGAYGEKLFF
CDR3nt: TGCGCCAGCAGCTTAAAAATCCCAGGGGGCGCATATGGTGAAAAACTGTTTTTT

abundance: few
v_gene: TRBV20-1
d_gene: TRBD1
j_gene: TRBJ2-7
CDR3aa: CSATPRDRAYEQYF
CDR3nt: TGCAGTGCTACACCCCGGGACAGAGCCTACGAGCAGTACTTC

abundance: NA
v_gene: TRBV20-1
d_gene: NA
j_gene: TRBJ2-3
CDR3aa: CSATEGLTSTDTQYF
CDR3nt: TGCAGTGCCACGGAGGGACTCACTAGCACAGATACGCAGTATTTT

abundance: NA
v_gene: TRBV20-1
d_gene: TRBD1
j_gene: TRBJ2-5
CDR3aa: CSAVTRDREGKTQYF
CDR3nt: TGCAGTGCTGTTACCCGGGACAGGGAGGGAAAGACCCAGTACTTC

abundance: few
v_gene: TRBV7-2
d_gene: TRBD1
j_gene: TRBJ1-1
CDR3aa: CASSPGQGSNTEAFF
CDR3nt: TGTGCCAGCAGCCCGGGACAGGGCTCGAACACTGAAGCTTTCTTT

abundance: NA
v_gene: TRBV25-1
d_gene: NA
j_gene: TRBJ2-5
CDR3aa: CASSDRRVLGETQYF
CDR3nt: TGTGCCAGCAGTGACCGTCGGGTCTTAGGGGAGACCCAGTACTTC

abundance: NA
v_gene: TRBV6-6
d_gene: NA
j_gene: TRBJ2-7
CDR3aa: CASRFRASPYEQYF
CDR3nt: TGTGCCAGCAGGTTCCGGGCTTCCCCCTACGAGCAGTACTTC

abundance: NA
v_gene: TRBV5-1
d_gene: NA
j_gene: TRBJ1-2
CDR3aa: CASMGQGKSYGYTF
CDR3nt: TGCGCCAGCATGGGGCAGGGGAAGAGCTATGGCTACACCTTC

abundance: NA
v_gene: TRBV9
d_gene: NA
j_gene: TRBJ1-2
CDR3aa: CASSRVRGEGYTF
CDR3nt: TGTGCCAGCAGCCGCGTGAGAGGCGAGGGCTACACCTTC

abundance: few
v_gene: TRBV20-1
d_gene: NA
j_gene: TRBJ2-3
CDR3aa: CRPTGSDTQYF
CDR3nt: TGCAGACCGACTGGTTCAGATACGCAGTATTTT

abundance: few
v_gene: TRBV20-1
d_gene: TRBD2
j_gene: TRBJ2-1
CDR3aa: CSARVSGGSYNEQFF
CDR3nt: TGCAGTGCTAGAGTTAGCGGGGGGTCTTACAATGAGCAGTTCTTC

abundance: NA
v_gene: TRBV12-3/TRBV12-4
d_gene: TRBD1
j_gene: TRBJ1-1
CDR3aa: CASRRQGGQFTEAFF
CDR3nt: TGTGCCAGCAGGCGACAGGGGGGACAATTCACTGAAGCTTTCTTT